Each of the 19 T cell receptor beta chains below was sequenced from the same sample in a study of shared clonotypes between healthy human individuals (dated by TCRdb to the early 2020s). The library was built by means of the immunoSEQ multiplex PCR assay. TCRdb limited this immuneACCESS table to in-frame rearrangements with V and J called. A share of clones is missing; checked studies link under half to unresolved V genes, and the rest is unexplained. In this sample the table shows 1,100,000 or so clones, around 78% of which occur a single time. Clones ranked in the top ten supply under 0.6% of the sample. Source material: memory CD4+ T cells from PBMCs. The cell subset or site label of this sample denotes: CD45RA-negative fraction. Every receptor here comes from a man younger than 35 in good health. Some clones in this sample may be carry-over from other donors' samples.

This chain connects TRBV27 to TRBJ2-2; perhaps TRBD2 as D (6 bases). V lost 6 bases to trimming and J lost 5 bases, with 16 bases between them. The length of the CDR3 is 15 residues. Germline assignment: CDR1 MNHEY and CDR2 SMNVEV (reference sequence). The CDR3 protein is CASRTGVLLTGELFF. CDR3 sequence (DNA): TGTGCCAGCAGGACGGGGGTTCTTTTGACCGGGGAGCTGTTTTTT.

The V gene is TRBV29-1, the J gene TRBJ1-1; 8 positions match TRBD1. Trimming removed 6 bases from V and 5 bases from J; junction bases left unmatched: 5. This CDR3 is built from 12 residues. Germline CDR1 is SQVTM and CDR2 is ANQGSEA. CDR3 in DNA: TGCAGCGTCTACACAGGGGGGACTGAAGCTTTCTTT. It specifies CSVYTGGTEAFF.

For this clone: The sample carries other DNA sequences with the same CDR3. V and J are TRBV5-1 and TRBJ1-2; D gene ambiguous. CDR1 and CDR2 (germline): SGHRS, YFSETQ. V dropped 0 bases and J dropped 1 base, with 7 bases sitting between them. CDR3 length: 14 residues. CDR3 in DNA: TGCGCCAGCAGCTTGGACCCGGGTAACTATGGCTACACCTTC. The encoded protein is CASSLDPGNYGYTF.

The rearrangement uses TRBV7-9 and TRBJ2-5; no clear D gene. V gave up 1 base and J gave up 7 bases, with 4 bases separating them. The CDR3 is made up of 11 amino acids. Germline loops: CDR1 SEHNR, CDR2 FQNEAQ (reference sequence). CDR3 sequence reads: CASSLGATQYF. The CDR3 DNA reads TGTGCCAGCAGCTTAGGCGCGACCCAGTACTTC.

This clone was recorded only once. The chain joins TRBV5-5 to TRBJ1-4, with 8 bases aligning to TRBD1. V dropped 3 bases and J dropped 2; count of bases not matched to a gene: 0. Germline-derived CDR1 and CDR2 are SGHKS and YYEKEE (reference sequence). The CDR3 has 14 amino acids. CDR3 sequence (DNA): TGTGCCAGCAGCTGGACAGGGACTAATGAAAAACTGTTTTTT. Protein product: CASSWTGTNEKLFF.

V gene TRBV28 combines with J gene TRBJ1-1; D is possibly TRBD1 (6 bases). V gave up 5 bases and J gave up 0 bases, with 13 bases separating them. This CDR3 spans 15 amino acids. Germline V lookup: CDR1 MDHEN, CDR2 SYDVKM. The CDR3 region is CASSPPDSMNTEAFF. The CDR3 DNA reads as TGTGCCAGCAGTCCGCCGGACAGCATGAACACTGAAGCTTTCTTT.

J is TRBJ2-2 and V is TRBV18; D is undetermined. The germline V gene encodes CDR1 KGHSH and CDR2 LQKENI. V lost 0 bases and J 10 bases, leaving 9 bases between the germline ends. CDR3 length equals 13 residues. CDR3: CASSPPVRQELFF. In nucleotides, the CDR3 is TGTGCCAGCTCACCACCCGTGAGACAGGAGCTGTTTTTT. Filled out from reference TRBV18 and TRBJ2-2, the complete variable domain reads NAGVMQNPRHLVRRRGQEARLRCSPMKGHSHVYWYRQLPEEGLKFMVYLQKENIIDESGMPKERFSAEFPKEGPSILRIQQVVRGDSAAYFCASSPPVRQELFFGEGSRLTVL.

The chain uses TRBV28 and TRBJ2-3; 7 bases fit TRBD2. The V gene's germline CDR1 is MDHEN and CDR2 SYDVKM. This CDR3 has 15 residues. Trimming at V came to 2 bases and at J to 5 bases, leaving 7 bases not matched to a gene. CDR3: CASSLRGRAVDTQYF. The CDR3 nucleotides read TGTGCCAGCAGTTTACGAGGGAGGGCCGTAGATACGCAGTATTTT.

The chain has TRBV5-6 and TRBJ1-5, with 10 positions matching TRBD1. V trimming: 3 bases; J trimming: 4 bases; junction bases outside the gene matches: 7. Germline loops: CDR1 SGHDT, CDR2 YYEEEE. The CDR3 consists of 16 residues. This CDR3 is CASSSGTGAFNQPQHF. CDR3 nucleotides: TGTGCCAGCAGCTCCGGGACAGGGGCTTTTAATCAGCCCCAGCATTTT.

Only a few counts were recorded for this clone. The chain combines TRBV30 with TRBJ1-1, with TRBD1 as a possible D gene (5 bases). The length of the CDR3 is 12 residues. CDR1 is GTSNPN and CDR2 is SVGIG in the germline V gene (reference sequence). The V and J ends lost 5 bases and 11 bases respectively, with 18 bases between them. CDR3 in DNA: TGTGCCTGGGCACGGGGCCAGGGCCACGCTTTCTTT. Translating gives CAWARGQGHAFF.

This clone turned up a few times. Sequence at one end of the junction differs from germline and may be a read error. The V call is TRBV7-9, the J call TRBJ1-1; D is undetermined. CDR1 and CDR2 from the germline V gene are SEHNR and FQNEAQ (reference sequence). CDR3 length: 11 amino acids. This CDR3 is CASTSSSAVYF. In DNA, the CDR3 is TGTGCCAGCACCTCGAGTTCTGCCGTCTACTTT. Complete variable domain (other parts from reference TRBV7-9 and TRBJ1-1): DTGVSQNPRHKITKRGQNVTFRCDPISEHNRLYWYRQTLGQGPEFLTYFQNEAQLEKSRLLSDRFSAERPKGSFSTLEIQRTEQGDSAMYLCASTSSSAVYFGQGTRLTVV.

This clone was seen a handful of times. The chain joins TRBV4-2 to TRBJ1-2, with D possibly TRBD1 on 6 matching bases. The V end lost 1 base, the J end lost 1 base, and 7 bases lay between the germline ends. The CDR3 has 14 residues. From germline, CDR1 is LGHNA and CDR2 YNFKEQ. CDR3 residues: CASSQGGGNYGYTF. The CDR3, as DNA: TGTGCCAGCAGCCAAGGAGGGGGTAACTATGGCTACACCTTC.

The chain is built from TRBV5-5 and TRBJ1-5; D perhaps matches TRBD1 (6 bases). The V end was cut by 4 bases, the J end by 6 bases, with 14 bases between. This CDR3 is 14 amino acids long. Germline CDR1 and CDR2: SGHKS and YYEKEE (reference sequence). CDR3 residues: CASSLGGSGQPQHF. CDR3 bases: TGTGCCAGCAGCCTAGGGGGGTCCGGTCAGCCCCAGCATTTT.

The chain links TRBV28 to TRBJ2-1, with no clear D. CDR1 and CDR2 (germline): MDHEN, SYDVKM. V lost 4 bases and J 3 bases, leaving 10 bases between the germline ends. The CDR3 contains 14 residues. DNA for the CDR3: TGTGCCAGCAGTTATTCGGGTTACTACAATGAGCAGTTCTTC. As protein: CASSYSGYYNEQFF. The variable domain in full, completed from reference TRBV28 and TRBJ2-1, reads DVKVTQSSRYLVKRTGEKVFLECVQDMDHENMFWYRQDPGLGLRLIYFSYDVKMKEKGDIPEGYSVSREKKERFSLILESASTNQTSMYLCASSYSGYYNEQFFGPGTRLTVL.

CDR3 DNA: TGCAGCGTCCCGGACAGAGGGGACACTGAAGCTTTCTTT. Amino acid sequence: CSVPDRGDTEAFF. V gene TRBV29-1 combines with J gene TRBJ1-1; D perhaps matches TRBD1 (6 bases). The CDR3 is 13 residues long. V was trimmed by 6 bases and J by 3 bases, leaving 14 bases between them. From germline, CDR1 is SQVTM and CDR2 ANQGSEA. Based on the CDR3 plus reference TRBV29-1 and TRBJ1-1, the full variable domain is SAVISQKPSRDICQRGTSLTIQCQVDSQVTMMFWYRQQPGQSLTLIATANQGSEATYESGFVIDKFPISRPNLTFSTLTVSNMSPEDSSIYLCSVPDRGDTEAFFGQGTRLTVV.

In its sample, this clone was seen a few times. For the CDR3, the DNA is TGTGCCAGCAGCCCCGGGTGGGGACCGTCATCCTACGAGCAGTACTTC. Residues: CASSPGWGPSSYEQYF. This chain joins TRBV2 and TRBJ2-7; D is perhaps TRBD1 or TRBD2 (5 bases each). CDR3 size: 16 residues. Trimming removed 6 bases from V and 1 base from J, with 19 bases in between. Germline values: CDR1 SNHLY, CDR2 FYNNEI.

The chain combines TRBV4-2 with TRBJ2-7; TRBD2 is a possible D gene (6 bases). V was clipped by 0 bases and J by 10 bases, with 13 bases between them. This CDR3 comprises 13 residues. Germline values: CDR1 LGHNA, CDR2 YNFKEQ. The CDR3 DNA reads TGTGCCAGCAGCCAAGATTTCTCGGGAGCTCAGTACTTC. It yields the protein CASSQDFSGAQYF.

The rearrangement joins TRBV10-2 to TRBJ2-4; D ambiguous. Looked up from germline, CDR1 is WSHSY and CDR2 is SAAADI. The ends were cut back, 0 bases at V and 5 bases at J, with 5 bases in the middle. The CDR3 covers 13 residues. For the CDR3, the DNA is TGCGCCAGCAGTGAGTCGAACCAAAACATTCAGTACTTC. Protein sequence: CASSESNQNIQYF.

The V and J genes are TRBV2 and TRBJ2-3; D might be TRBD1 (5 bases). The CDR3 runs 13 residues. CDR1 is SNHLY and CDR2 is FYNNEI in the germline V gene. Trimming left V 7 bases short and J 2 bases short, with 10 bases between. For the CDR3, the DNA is TGTGCCAGCACCCCGGACAACACAGATACGCAGTATTTT. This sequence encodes CASTPDNTDTQYF.